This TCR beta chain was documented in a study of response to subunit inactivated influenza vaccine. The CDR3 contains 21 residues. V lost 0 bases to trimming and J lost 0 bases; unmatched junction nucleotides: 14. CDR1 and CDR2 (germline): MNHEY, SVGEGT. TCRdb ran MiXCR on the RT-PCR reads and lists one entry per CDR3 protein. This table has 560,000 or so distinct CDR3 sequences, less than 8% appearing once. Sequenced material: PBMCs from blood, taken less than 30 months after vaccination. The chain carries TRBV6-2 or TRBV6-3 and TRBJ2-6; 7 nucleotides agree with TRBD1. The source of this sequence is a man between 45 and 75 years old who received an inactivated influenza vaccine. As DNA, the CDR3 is TGTGCCAGCAGTTACTCGACATTCCGGGACAGTACTATCTCTGGGGCCAACGTCCTGACTTTC. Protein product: CASSYSTFRDSTISGANVLTF.